The present entry profiles one T cell receptor (beta chain) with its context. The CDR3 loop spans 15 amino acids. V lost 5 bases to trimming and J lost 1 base, with 13 bases between them. The V gene's germline CDR1 is SGHTA and CDR2 FQGNSA. The data originate from a study of blood T cell repertoires in COVID-19. Study as a whole: In each case, the material was cDNA or gDNA derived from T cells, B-cell-depleted T cells, or PBMCs.

The table came from immunoSEQ multiplex PCR; TCRdb's copy has only in-frame clones and leaves some out. The profile shows 220,000 or so clones, approximately 86% of them singletons. The receptor was derived from a woman between 50 and 59 years old with COVID-19, enrolled during active disease. The rearrangement joins TRBV7-2 to TRBJ2-3; unclear D gene. Sequencing was performed on peripheral blood. The CDR3 here is CASSPNSPRTDTQYF. As DNA, the CDR3 is TGTGCCAGCAGCCCCAACTCCCCCCGCACAGATACGCAGTATTTT.